What follows are 22 T cell receptor beta chains derived from one specimen sequenced in a study of blood T cell repertoires in COVID-19 (dated by TCRdb to 2020 to 2021). Receptor libraries were prepared by the immunoSEQ multiplex PCR assay. The clones in this table, taken by TCRdb from immuneACCESS, are in-frame only. Not every clone is retained; where verified, under half of the shortfall comes from an unresolved V gene, and the cause of the rest is unknown. Counted in this sample were tens of thousands of clones; 84% of them appeared once. The ten top clones hold approximately 8.3% of the sample. Sequenced input: peripheral blood. The receptors stem from a man aged 60 to 75 with acute or convalescent COVID-19.

The genes are TRBV15 and TRBJ2-7; TRBD1 is a possible D gene (6 bases). The CDR3 spans 15 residues. Between the trimmed V and J ends, which lost 4 bases and 4 bases, there was a span of 17 bases. In germline, CDR1 is LNHNV, CDR2 YYDKDF (reference sequence). The CDR3 reads CATSTPGTKSYEQYF. As DNA, the CDR3 is TGTGCCACCAGCACCCCCGGGACAAAATCTTACGAGCAGTACTTC.

V gene TRBV7-2 combines with J gene TRBJ2-7; 11 bases fit TRBD1. The V segment lost 4 bases and the J segment 4 bases; nucleotides outside the gene matches: 6. The CDR3 totals 15 residues. From germline, CDR1 is SGHTA and CDR2 FQGNSA. The CDR3: CASSSGTGGVYEQYF. The CDR3 DNA reads TGTGCCAGCAGCTCAGGGACAGGGGGGGTTTACGAGCAGTACTTC.

The chain uses TRBV27 and TRBJ2-7; D is possibly TRBD1 (6 bases). The CDR3 totals 14 residues. Germline assignment: CDR1 MNHEY and CDR2 SMNVEV (reference sequence). Between the trimmed V and J ends, which lost 4 bases and 3 bases, there was a span of 13 bases. The DNA of the CDR3 is TGTGCCAGCAGTTACTCCACAGGGATCTACGAGCAGTACTTC. Its translation: CASSYSTGIYEQYF.

The CDR3 reads CASSQYLAGRYEQYF. DNA of the CDR3: TGCGCCAGCAGCCAATACCTAGCGGGGCGCTACGAGCAGTACTTC. V is TRBV4-1 and J is TRBJ2-7, with 9 bases aligning to TRBD2. The CDR3 is 15 residues long. Germline loops: CDR1 MGHRA, CDR2 YSYEKL. V lost 2 bases, J lost 3 bases, and 5 bases stayed unmatched.

This chain uses TRBV6-2 or TRBV6-3 with TRBJ1-5, with 9 bases matching TRBD1. This CDR3 is 16 amino acids long. In germline, CDR1 is MNHEY, CDR2 SVGEGT. V gave up 2 bases and J gave up 3 bases; unmatched junction bases: 5. CDR3 sequence: CASSYDGTGFNQPQHF. The CDR3 DNA follows: TGTGCCAGCAGTTACGACGGGACAGGGTTCAATCAGCCCCAGCATTTT.

In regard to this clone: Its ends do not fully match the called genes, so a read error is possible. This sequence joins TRBV25-1 and TRBJ2-5, with D perhaps matching TRBD2 (6 bases). From germline, CDR1 is MGHDK and CDR2 SYGVNS. This CDR3 has 14 amino acids. In nucleotides, the CDR3 is TGTGCCAGCAGCGAATGGAGGGTCCAAGAGACCCAGTACTTC. Amino acids: CASSEWRVQETQYF.

V usage is TRBV9 and J usage is TRBJ1-4, with a weak D call TRBD1 (5 bases). Germline assignment: CDR1 SGDLS and CDR2 YYNGEE. Deletions cut 3 bases from V and 3 bases from J, with 12 bases between. The CDR3 has 15 amino acids. This chain's CDR3 is CASSDGGSSNEKLFF. The CDR3 DNA is TGTGCCAGCAGCGACGGGGGGTCTTCTAATGAAAAACTGTTTTTT.

J is TRBJ1-4 and V is TRBV7-6; 9 positions agree with TRBD1. The CDR3 sequence is 15 residues long. The germline gives CDR1 SGHVS, CDR2 FNYEAQ. The V gene end was trimmed by 5 bases and the J gene end by 4 bases; junction bases not matched to a gene: 5. CDR3 DNA sequence: TGTGCCAGCAGCGATGGACAGGGGATTAATGAAAAACTGTTTTTT. Protein: CASSDGQGINEKLFF.

V usage is TRBV19 and J usage is TRBJ2-7; tentatively, D is TRBD1 (6 bases). The germline V gene encodes CDR1 LNHDA and CDR2 SQIVND (reference sequence). The V end was cut by 5 bases, the J end by 3 bases, with 17 bases between. CDR3 length equals 15 residues. The CDR3 reads CASSDPGTSYYEQYF. In nucleotides, the CDR3 is TGTGCCAGTAGTGATCCCGGGACATCCTACTACGAGCAGTACTTC.

J is TRBJ1-2 and V is TRBV7-2; TRBD1 might be the D (5 bases). V gave up 5 bases and J gave up 6 bases, with 19 bases separating them. Germline V CDR1 and CDR2: SGHTA, FQGNSA. The length of the CDR3 is 15 residues. Here the CDR3 reads CASSPEAGGYNGYTF. The CDR3 DNA reads TGTGCCAGCAGCCCCGAGGCGGGGGGGTATAATGGCTACACCTTC.

The chain joins TRBV7-3 to TRBJ2-1; 9 positions match TRBD1. V trimming: 5 bases; J trimming: 10 bases; junction bases outside the gene matches: 15. CDR1 and CDR2 from the germline V gene are SGHTA and FQGTGA. The CDR3 contains 16 residues. CDR3: CASSQSVGTGTNEQFF. CDR3 sequence (DNA): TGTGCCAGCAGCCAGAGTGTGGGGACAGGGACGAACGAGCAGTTCTTC.

V is TRBV9 and J is TRBJ1-2; D call uncertain. Looked up from germline, CDR1 is SGDLS and CDR2 is YYNGEE. The CDR3 totals 14 residues. Trimming took off 3 bases at V and 4 bases at J, with 13 bases between the two ends. CDR3 sequence: CASSGRDYLYGYTF. The CDR3 bases are TGTGCCAGCAGCGGCCGGGATTACCTCTATGGCTACACCTTC. Full variable domain (remainder filled in from reference TRBV9 and TRBJ1-2): DSGVTQTPKHLITATGQRVTLRCSPRSGDLSVYWYQQSLDQGLQFLIQYYNGEERAKGNILERFSAQQFPDLHSELNLSSLELGDSALYFCASSGRDYLYGYTFGSGTRLTVV.

The chain has TRBV19 and TRBJ2-1; 8 bases are a match to TRBD2. CDR1 and CDR2 from the germline V gene are LNHDA and SQIVND (reference sequence). The J segment lost 5 bases and the V segment lost 5 bases, leaving 8 bases of the junction unmatched. The CDR3 consists of 15 residues. CDR3 DNA sequence: TGTGCCAGTAGTTCGGGGGGGCGCGAGAACAATGAGCAGTTCTTC. Its protein is CASSSGGRENNEQFF.

The chain recombines TRBV5-6 with TRBJ1-2, with 7 positions matching TRBD1. The J segment lost 7 bases and the V segment lost 4 bases, leaving 7 bases of the junction unmatched. The CDR3 runs to 13 residues. Germline loops: CDR1 SGHDT, CDR2 YYEEEE. The CDR3 spells CASSRTGDPGYTF. The CDR3 coding sequence is TGTGCCAGCAGCCGCACAGGGGATCCTGGCTACACCTTC.

V usage is TRBV6-4 and J usage is TRBJ1-1, with a tentative D call TRBD1 (6 bases). The V end lost 6 bases, the J end lost 3 bases, and 14 bases lay between the germline ends. The CDR3 is 14 residues long. CDR1 is MRHNA, CDR2 SNTAGT, per germline. The DNA for the CDR3 is TGTGCCAGCAGGAGGGGGGAGGGGTACACTGAAGCTTTCTTT. This codes for CASRRGEGYTEAFF.

The chain has TRBV9 and TRBJ1-1, with 8 bases aligning to TRBD1. The CDR3 extends over 13 amino acids. The germline CDR1 and CDR2 sequences are SGDLS and YYNGEE. V lost 3 bases to trimming and J lost 4 bases; unmatched junction nucleotides: 2. The CDR3 sequence: CASSATGGTEAFF. The CDR3 bases are TGTGCCAGCAGCGCTACAGGGGGCACTGAAGCTTTCTTT. The full variable domain, in which reference TRBV9 and TRBJ1-1 provide the parts outside the CDR3, is DSGVTQTPKHLITATGQRVTLRCSPRSGDLSVYWYQQSLDQGLQFLIQYYNGEERAKGNILERFSAQQFPDLHSELNLSSLELGDSALYFCASSATGGTEAFFGQGTRLTVV.

The CDR3 spells CASSVTGENSPLHF. CDR3 nucleotide sequence: TGTGCCAGCAGCGTAACGGGGGAGAATTCACCCCTCCACTTT. The V and J genes are TRBV9 and TRBJ1-6; the D gene is possibly TRBD1 (5 bases). The CDR3 has 14 residues. Trimming left V 1 base short and J 7 bases short, with 9 bases between. Germline-derived CDR1 and CDR2 are SGDLS and YYNGEE.

The V call is TRBV27, the J call TRBJ1-2; 8 nucleotides align to TRBD1. Trimming at V came to 2 bases and at J to 3 bases, leaving 5 bases not matched to a gene. The CDR3 spans 15 residues. Germline loops: CDR1 MNHEY, CDR2 SMNVEV (reference sequence). CDR3 coding DNA: TGTGCCAGCAGTTTAATCCCGACAGGGGACTATGGCTACACCTTC. Its translation: CASSLIPTGDYGYTF.

The V gene is TRBV5-4, the J gene TRBJ1-2; D possibly corresponds to TRBD1 (6 bases). Trimming took off 0 bases at V and 3 bases at J, with 12 bases between the two ends. The CDR3 has 15 amino acids. CDR1 SGHNT and CDR2 YYREEE come from the germline V gene (reference sequence). The CDR3: CASSLEAGADYGYTF. As DNA, the CDR3 is TGTGCCAGCAGCTTGGAGGCGGGGGCTGACTATGGCTACACCTTC.

The chain has TRBV27 and TRBJ1-2, with 7 bases fitting TRBD1. J was trimmed by 4 bases and V by 5 bases; bases with no gene match: 10. Germline V lookup: CDR1 MNHEY, CDR2 SMNVEV (reference sequence). CDR3 length: 15 residues. CDR3 sequence (DNA): TGTGCCAGCAGTGAAGGACAGGAGGGAGGCTATGGCTACACCTTC. Protein product: CASSEGQEGGYGYTF.

The rearrangement links TRBV6-6 to TRBJ2-3; TRBD2 agrees at 9 bases. V dropped 6 bases and J dropped 2; count of bases not matched to a gene: 9. Looked up from germline, CDR1 is MNHNY and CDR2 is SVGAGI (reference sequence). The CDR3 covers 16 residues. The CDR3: CASSDLAGAYTDTQYF. CDR3 sequence (DNA): TGTGCCAGCAGCGATTTAGCGGGAGCATACACAGATACGCAGTATTTT.

The chain couples TRBV5-1 to TRBJ1-5, with D hard to call. Germline V gene sequence: CDR1 SGHRS, CDR2 YFSETQ. The CDR3 extends over 14 amino acids. The V end lost 0 bases, the J end lost 4 bases, and 8 bases lay between the germline ends. The CDR3 bases are TGCGCCAGCAGCTTGGACGGCGGGAATCAGCCCCAGCATTTT. Protein product: CASSLDGGNQPQHF.